This entry is about one T cell receptor beta chain. The antigen remains unidentified. The entry originates in a study of graft-versus-host responses after intestinal transplantation. Across the whole study: Multivisceral, liver-intestinal, or isolated intestinal transplants were given to recipients. All of the recipients had induction that used anti-thymocyte globulin, then tacrolimus and steroids for two to four years. General observations from the study: Elevated graft-versus-host to host-versus-graft clonal ratios in allografts were recorded for patients with graft-donor T cell macrochimerism. Analysis identified GvH clones in recipient marrow, with some appearing first in ileum or blood.

The data were produced by immunoSEQ multiplex PCR, yet TCRdb's version contains in-frame clones alone and is incomplete. The data contain about 93,000 clones, roughly 91% of them singletons. Looked up from germline, CDR1 is MRHNA and CDR2 is SNTAGT. The CDR3 covers 14 residues. V lost 4 bases, J lost 7 bases, and 4 bases stayed unmatched. This specimen consisted of unstimulated CD8+ T cells sorted from spleen or lymph node cells, obtained before intestinal transplant. This TCR derives from a human donor who received an intestinal transplant. The chain carries TRBV6-4 and TRBJ2-1; 10 bases are a match to TRBD2. In DNA form, the CDR3 reads TGTGCCAGCAGTGCTAGCGGGAGTCTTAATGAGCAGTTCTTC. Protein sequence: CASSASGSLNEQFF.